This entry describes one T cell receptor (beta chain). Its matching antigen is unknown. Data came from immunoSEQ multiplex PCR; TCRdb stores just in-frame clones and leaves some out. In the table there are more than 2,000 clones, about 27% of which are singletons. Looked up from germline, CDR1 is SNHLY and CDR2 is FYNNEI. The length of the CDR3 is 14 residues. The junction had 7 bases not matched to a gene; V was cut back by 6 bases and J by 6 bases. This specimen belongs to a study of T cells in narcolepsy. Study outcomes and limitations: Reportedly, autoreactive clonotypes were serially detected in patients' blood but not controls'. Comparing one patient's CSF and blood CD4+ clonotypes highlighted HCRT- and TRIB2-specific autoreactive clonotypes.

The sample was cultured CD4+ T cells from cerebrospinal fluid. The receptor was derived from a human donor with narcolepsy. This chain connects TRBV2 to TRBJ2-1; 8 bases agree with TRBD2. DNA of the CDR3: TGTGCCAGCAGGAGATCAGGGACTAGCAATGAGCAGTTCTTC. The encoded protein is CASRRSGTSNEQFF.